The 7 T cell receptor beta chains below come from one sample, sequenced in a study of blood T cells in healthy people across ages. The second PCR ran about 7 to 12 cycles with a sample-barcoded 5' primer and J-beta primers. In TCRdb, the 5' RACE reads were re-called with MiXCR into one record per CDR3 protein. This table has 850,000 to 1,000,000 distinct CDR3 sequences, around 46% appearing once. Sequenced input: blood. These receptors were taken from a man aged 25 to 40 in good health.

This chain uses TRBV20-1 with TRBJ2-7, with no clear D. CDR3 length: 11 residues. The V gene's germline CDR1 is DFQATT and CDR2 SNEGSKA (reference sequence). The V end lost 6 bases, the J end lost 0 bases, and 6 bases lay between the germline ends. The CDR3 sequence: CSAWNSYEQYF. Written as DNA, the CDR3 is TGCAGTGCCTGGAACTCCTACGAGCAGTACTTC.

The chain has TRBV6-5 and TRBJ1-1; tentative D call: TRBD1 (5 bases). V gave up 4 bases and J gave up 2 bases, with 11 bases separating them. The germline V gene has CDR1 MNHEY and CDR2 SVGAGI. The CDR3 has 14 amino acids. The CDR3 region is CASSSTGLNTEAFF. The CDR3, as DNA: TGTGCCAGCAGTTCTACGGGACTTAACACTGAAGCTTTCTTT.

The chain is built from TRBV12-3 or TRBV12-4 and TRBJ2-1, with TRBD2 matching over 9 bases. The V gene end was trimmed by 5 bases and the J gene end by 3 bases; junction bases not matched to a gene: 2. The CDR3 is 14 amino acids. CDR3 region: CASSRTSDYNEQFF. The CDR3 DNA follows: TGTGCCAGCAGTCGGACTAGCGACTACAATGAGCAGTTCTTC.

This chain links TRBV2 with TRBJ2-5; D is unresolved. The CDR3 covers 13 residues. Trimming took 4 bases from V and 0 from J, leaving 6 bases between them. The V gene's germline CDR1 is SNHLY and CDR2 FYNNEI. CDR3 sequence reads: CASSVLNQETQYF. Here the CDR3 DNA reads TGTGCCAGCAGTGTTCTAAACCAAGAGACCCAGTACTTC.

J is TRBJ2-3 and V is TRBV6-5; the D gene could be TRBD1 or TRBD2 (6 bases each). From germline, CDR1 is MNHEY and CDR2 SVGAGI. This CDR3 has 16 amino acids. Deletions cut 6 bases from V and 2 bases from J, with 18 bases between. The CDR3 loop reads CASRPSGAPITDTQYF. DNA of the CDR3: TGTGCCAGCAGACCCTCGGGGGCACCAATCACAGATACGCAGTATTTT.

The chain employs TRBV6-4 and TRBJ2-1; either TRBD1 or TRBD2 may supply D (5 bases each). Germline CDR1 reads MRHNA; CDR2 reads SNTAGT. V lost 9 bases to trimming and J lost 6 bases, with 18 bases between them. The CDR3 is made up of 14 amino acids. As DNA, the CDR3 is TGTGCCAGTGAGTTAGCGTACAGGCCCAATGAGCAGTTCTTC. It is translated as CASELAYRPNEQFF.

The gene calls are TRBV5-5 and TRBJ1-4; D is perhaps TRBD1 (5 bases). Germline V gene data show CDR1 as SGHKS and CDR2 as YYEKEE (reference sequence). CDR3 length: 15 residues. V gave up 2 bases and J gave up 8 bases, with 16 bases separating them. The CDR3 here is CASSLEGSALEKLFF. The CDR3 nucleotides are TGTGCCAGCAGCTTAGAGGGGTCGGCGTTGGAAAAACTGTTTTTT.